This T cell receptor beta chain derives from a study of Ad26.COV2.S vaccination and SARS-CoV-2 variants. This CDR3 is built from 14 residues. V lost 3 bases and J 3 bases, leaving 12 bases between the germline ends. The germline V gene encodes CDR1 SEHNR and CDR2 FQNEAQ (reference sequence). Concerning this clone: Its antigen remains unidentified.

Study conclusions and caveats: Researchers cautioned that TCR breadth and depth analyses may have underestimated total T cell responses. Those who received the vaccine showed greater spike-specific TCR breadth than those given placebo.

The repertoire was sequenced with immunoSEQ multiplex PCR; TCRdb's copy has only in-frame clones and lacks some. Of around 350,000 clones listed, just over 90% are singletons. The source material was peripheral blood, sampled after recovery from COVID-19. This TCR was recovered from a human donor who had recovered from COVID-19. The V and J genes are TRBV7-9 and TRBJ2-7; a weak D match, TRBD2 (5 bases). CDR3 sequence (DNA): TGTGCCAGCAGCTTTTCCGCTAGCAGCTACGAGCAGTACTTC. Translated, it gives CASSFSASSYEQYF.